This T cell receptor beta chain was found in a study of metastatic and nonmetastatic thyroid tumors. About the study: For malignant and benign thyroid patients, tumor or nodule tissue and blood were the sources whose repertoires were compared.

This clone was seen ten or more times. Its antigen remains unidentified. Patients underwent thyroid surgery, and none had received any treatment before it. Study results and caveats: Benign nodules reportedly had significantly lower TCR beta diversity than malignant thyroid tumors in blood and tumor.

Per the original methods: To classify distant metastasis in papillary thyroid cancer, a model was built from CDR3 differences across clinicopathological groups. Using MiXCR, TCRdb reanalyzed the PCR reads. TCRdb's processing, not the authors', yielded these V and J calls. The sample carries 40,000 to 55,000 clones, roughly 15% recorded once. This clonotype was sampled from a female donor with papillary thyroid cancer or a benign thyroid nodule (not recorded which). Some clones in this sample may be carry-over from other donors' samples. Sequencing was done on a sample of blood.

CDR3 nucleotides: TGTGCCAGCAGTGAAAGCAGTTATAGCAATCAGCCCCAGCATTTT. Its protein is CASSESSYSNQPQHF. The V and J genes are TRBV6-1 and TRBJ1-5; no definite D call. The germline CDR1 and CDR2 sequences are MNHNS and SASEGT. Trimming removed 2 bases at V and 0 bases at J, with 8 bases between. The length of the CDR3 is 15 residues.